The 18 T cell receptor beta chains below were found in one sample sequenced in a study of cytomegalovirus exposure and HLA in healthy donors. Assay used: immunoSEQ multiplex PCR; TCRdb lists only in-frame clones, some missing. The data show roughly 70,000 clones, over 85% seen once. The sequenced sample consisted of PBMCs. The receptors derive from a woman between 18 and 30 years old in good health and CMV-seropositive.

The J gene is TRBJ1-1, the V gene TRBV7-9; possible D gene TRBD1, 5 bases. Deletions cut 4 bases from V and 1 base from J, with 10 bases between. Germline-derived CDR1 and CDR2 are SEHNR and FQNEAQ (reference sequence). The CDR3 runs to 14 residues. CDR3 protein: CASSSGLENTEAFF. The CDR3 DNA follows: TGTGCCAGCAGCTCGGGACTCGAGAACACTGAAGCTTTCTTT.

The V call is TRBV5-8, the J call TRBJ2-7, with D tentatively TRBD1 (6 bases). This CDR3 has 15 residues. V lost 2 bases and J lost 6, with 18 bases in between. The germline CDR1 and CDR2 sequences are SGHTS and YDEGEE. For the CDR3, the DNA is TGTGCCAGCAGCTTAGGAACCGGACAGCTTACCGAGCAGTACTTC. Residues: CASSLGTGQLTEQYF.

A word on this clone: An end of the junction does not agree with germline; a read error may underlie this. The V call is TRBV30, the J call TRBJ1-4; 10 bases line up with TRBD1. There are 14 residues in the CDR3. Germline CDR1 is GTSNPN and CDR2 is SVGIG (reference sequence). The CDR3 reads CEGQGLITNEKLFF. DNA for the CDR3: TGCGAGGGACAGGGGTTGATTACTAATGAAAAACTGTTTTTT.

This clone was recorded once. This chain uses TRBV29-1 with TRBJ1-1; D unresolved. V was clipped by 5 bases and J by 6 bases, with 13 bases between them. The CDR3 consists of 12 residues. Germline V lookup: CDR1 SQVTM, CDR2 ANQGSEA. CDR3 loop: CSVSPSAAEAFF. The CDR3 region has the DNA TGCAGCGTTTCCCCCAGTGCGGCTGAAGCTTTCTTT.

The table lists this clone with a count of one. Here the CDR3 reads CASSINRGGSPLHF. The CDR3 bases are TGTGCCAGTAGTATCAACAGGGGCGGTTCACCCCTCCACTTT. The chain links TRBV19 to TRBJ1-6, with 7 bases aligning to TRBD1. This CDR3 spans 14 amino acids. CDR1 and CDR2 from the germline V gene are LNHDA and SQIVND (reference sequence). The V and J ends lost 3 bases and 9 bases, in that order; junction bases with no gene match: 5.

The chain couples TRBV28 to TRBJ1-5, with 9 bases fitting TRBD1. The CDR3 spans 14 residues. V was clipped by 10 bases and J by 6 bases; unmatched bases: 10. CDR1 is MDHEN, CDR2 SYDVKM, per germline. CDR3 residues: CATRPGQGFQPQHF. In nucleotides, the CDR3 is TGTGCCACCCGACCGGGACAGGGTTTTCAGCCCCAGCATTTT.

The CDR3 is CASRDLRLAKNIQYF. CDR3 nucleotides: TGTGCCAGCAGGGACTTGAGACTAGCCAAAAACATTCAGTACTTC. The chain uses TRBV6-5 and TRBJ2-4; a weak D match, TRBD2 (5 bases). V shed 6 bases and J shed 0 bases, with 12 bases lying between them. In germline, CDR1 is MNHEY, CDR2 SVGAGI. This CDR3 has 15 amino acids.

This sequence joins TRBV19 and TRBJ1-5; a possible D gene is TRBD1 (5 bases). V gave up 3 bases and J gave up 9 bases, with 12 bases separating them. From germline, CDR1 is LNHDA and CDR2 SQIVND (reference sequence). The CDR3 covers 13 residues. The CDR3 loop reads CASSMDGGSPQHF. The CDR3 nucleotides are TGTGCCAGTAGTATGGACGGGGGTTCGCCCCAGCATTTT.

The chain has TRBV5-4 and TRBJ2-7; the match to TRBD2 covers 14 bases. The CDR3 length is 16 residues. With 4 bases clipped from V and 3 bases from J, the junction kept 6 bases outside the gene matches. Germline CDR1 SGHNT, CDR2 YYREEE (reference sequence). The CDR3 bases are TGTGCCAGCAGCCGAAGGGGACTAGCGGGAGTCTACGAGCAGTACTTC. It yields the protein CASSRRGLAGVYEQYF.

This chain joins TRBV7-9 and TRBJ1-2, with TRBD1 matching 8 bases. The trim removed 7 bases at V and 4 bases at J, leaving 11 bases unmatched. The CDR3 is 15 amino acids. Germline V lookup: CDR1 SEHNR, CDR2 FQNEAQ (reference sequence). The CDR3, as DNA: TGTGCCAGCAAACTAGACAGGGGTCCCGGCTATGGCTACACCTTC. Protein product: CASKLDRGPGYGYTF.

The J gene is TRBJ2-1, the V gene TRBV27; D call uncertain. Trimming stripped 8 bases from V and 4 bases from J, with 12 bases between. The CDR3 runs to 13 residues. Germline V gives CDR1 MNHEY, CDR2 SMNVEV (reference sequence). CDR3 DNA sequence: TGTGCCAGCGCGCTCAAGGAGTACAATGAGCAGTTCTTC. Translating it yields CASALKEYNEQFF.

For the CDR3, the DNA is TGTGCCATCAGTGTGGGGGGGGAAAAACTGTTTTTT. It is translated as CAISVGGEKLFF. This chain uses TRBV10-3 with TRBJ1-4; tentative D call: TRBD1 (5 bases). The CDR3 is made up of 12 amino acids. V was shortened by 4 bases and J by 8 bases, with 8 bases between the two germline ends. The germline CDR1 and CDR2 sequences are ENHRY and SYGVKD.

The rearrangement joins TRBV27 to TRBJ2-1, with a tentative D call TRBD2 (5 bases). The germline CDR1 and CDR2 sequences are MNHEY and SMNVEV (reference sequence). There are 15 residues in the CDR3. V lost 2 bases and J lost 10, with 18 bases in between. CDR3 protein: CASSLRRTSAEEQFF. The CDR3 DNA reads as TGTGCCAGCAGTTTACGGCGGACTTCGGCCGAGGAGCAGTTCTTC.

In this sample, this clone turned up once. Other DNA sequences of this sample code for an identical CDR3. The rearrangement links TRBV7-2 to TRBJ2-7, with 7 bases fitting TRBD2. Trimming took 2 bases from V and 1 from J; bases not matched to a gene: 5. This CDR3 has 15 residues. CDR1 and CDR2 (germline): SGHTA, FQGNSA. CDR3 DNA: TGTGCCAGCAGCTTAAGGGGCGGGGGATCCTACGAGCAGTACTTC. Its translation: CASSLRGGGSYEQYF.

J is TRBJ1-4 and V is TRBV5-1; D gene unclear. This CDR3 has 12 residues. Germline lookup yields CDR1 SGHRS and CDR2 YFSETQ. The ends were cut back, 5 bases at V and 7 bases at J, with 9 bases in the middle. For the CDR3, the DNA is TGCGCCAGCAGATTTGCCGGTGAAAAACTGTTTTTT. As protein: CASRFAGEKLFF.

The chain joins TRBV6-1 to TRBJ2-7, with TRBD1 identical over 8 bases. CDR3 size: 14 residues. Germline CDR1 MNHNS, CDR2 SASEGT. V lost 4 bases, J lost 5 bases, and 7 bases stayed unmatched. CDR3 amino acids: CASSAPGGFHEQYF. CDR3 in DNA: TGTGCCAGCAGTGCACCAGGGGGCTTCCACGAGCAGTACTTC.

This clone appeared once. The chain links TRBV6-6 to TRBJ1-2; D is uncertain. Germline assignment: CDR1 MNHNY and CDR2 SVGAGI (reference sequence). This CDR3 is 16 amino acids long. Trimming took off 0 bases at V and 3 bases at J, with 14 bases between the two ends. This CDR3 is CASSYSVPSEDYGYTF. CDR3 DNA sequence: TGTGCCAGCAGTTACTCGGTTCCAAGCGAAGACTATGGCTACACCTTC.

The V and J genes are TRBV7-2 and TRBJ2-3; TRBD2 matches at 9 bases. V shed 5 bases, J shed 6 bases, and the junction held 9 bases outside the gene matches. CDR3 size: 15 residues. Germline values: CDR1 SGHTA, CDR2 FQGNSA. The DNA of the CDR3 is TGTGCCAGCAGCCCGTTAGCGGGGGCTGGGGATACGCAGTATTTT. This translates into CASSPLAGAGDTQYF. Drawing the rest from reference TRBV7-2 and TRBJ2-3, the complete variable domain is GAGVSQSPSNKVTEKGKDVELRCDPISGHTALYWYRQSLGQGLEFLIYFQGNSAPDKSGLPSDRFSAERTGGSVSTLTIQRTQQEDSAVYLCASSPLAGAGDTQYFGPGTRLTVL.